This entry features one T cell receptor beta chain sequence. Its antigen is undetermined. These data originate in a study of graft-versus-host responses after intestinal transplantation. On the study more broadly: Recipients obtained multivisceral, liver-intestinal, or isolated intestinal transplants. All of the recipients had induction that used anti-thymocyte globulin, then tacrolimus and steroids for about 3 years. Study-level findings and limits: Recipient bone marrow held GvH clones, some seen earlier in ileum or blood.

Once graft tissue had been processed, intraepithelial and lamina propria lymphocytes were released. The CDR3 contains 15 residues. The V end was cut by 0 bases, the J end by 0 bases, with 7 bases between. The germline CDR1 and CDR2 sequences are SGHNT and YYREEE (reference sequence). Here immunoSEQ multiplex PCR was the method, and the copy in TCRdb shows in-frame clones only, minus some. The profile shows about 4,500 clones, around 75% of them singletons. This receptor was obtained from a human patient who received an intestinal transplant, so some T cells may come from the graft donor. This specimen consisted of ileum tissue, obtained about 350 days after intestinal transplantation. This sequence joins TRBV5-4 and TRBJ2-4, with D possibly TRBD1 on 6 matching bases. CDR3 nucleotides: TGTGCCAGCAGCTTGGAGGGGGAAGCCAAAAACATTCAGTACTTC. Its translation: CASSLEGEAKNIQYF.